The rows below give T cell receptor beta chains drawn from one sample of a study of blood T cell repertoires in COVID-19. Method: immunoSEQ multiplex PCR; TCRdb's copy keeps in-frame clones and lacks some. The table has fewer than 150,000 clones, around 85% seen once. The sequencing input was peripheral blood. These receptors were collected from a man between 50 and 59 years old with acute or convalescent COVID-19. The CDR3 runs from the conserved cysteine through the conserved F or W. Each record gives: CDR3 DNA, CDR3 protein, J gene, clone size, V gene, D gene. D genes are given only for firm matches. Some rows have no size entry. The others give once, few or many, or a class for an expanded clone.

TGTGCCAGCAGTCCCGGGACAGGGGTTTTCAATGAGCAGTTCTTC CASSPGTGVFNEQFF TRBJ2-1 NA TRBV6-5 TRBD1
TGTGCCAGCAGCGCGGGTCTTACTAGCGGGATCCAAGAGACCCAGTACTTC CASSAGLTSGIQETQYF TRBJ2-5 NA TRBV7-6 TRBD2
TGTGCCAGCAGCGTAGGACGCGGTCCAGATACGCAGTATTTT CASSVGRGPDTQYF TRBJ2-3 NA TRBV9 NA
TGTGCCAGCAGTCAACAGGGATACACTGAAGCTTTCTTT CASSQQGYTEAFF TRBJ1-1 NA TRBV6-5 NA
TGTGCCAGCAGCGCCTACGACAGGGGCGGCCAAGAGACCCAGTACTTC CASSAYDRGGQETQYF TRBJ2-5 few TRBV9 TRBD1
TGTGCCAGCTCACCGGGTTCAGCTGGAGGTCAGCCCCAGCATTTT CASSPGSAGGQPQHF TRBJ1-5 once TRBV18 NA
TGCGCCAGCAGCCAAGCCCCAGCGGGGGGGCCTGATACGCAGTATTTT CASSQAPAGGPDTQYF TRBJ2-3 NA TRBV4-1 TRBD2
TGTGCCATCAGTGAGCCGAGGCAGAGCTATGGCTACACCTTC CAISEPRQSYGYTF TRBJ1-2 NA TRBV10-3 NA
TGTGCCAGCAGTTCCGGTCCAAGCTCCTACGAGCAGTACTTC CASSSGPSSYEQYF TRBJ2-7 once TRBV27 NA
TGTGCCAGCAGCGTAGTCGGGGGTCCGAACACTGAAGCTTTCTTT CASSVVGGPNTEAFF TRBJ1-1 NA TRBV9 NA
TGTGCCAGCAGGGATAGCGGGGAGGGCAATGAGCAGTTCTTC CASRDSGEGNEQFF TRBJ2-1 NA TRBV6-4 TRBD2
TGCGCCAGCAGCTTGGAGATCCTCGGACTTAACGAGCAGTACTTC CASSLEILGLNEQYF TRBJ2-7 NA TRBV5-1 NA
TGTGCCAGCAGCTTAAGAGCGGGTGAGCAGTACTTC CASSLRAGEQYF TRBJ2-7 NA TRBV7-9 NA
TGTGCCAGCAGTCCTCGTCTAGATGGCTACACCTTC CASSPRLDGYTF TRBJ1-2 NA TRBV12-3/TRBV12-4 NA
TGTGCCAGCAGTGCTATCCCGGGACAGGGGCCCCACGAGCAGTACTTC CASSAIPGQGPHEQYF TRBJ2-7 NA TRBV5-5 TRBD1
TGTGCCAGCAGTGCTCTTTGGGCCGAGCAGTACTTC CASSALWAEQYF TRBJ2-7 NA TRBV27 NA
TGTGCCAGCAGCCCCGGGACAGGGGGCGACGAGACCCAGTACTTC CASSPGTGGDETQYF TRBJ2-5 NA TRBV3-1/TRBV3-2 TRBD1
TGTGCCAGCAGCCGGACAGGGGGCAATCAGCCCCAGCATTTT CASSRTGGNQPQHF TRBJ1-5 NA TRBV7-2 TRBD1
TGCGCCAGCCACCGGGGACAGGGGGCAGACGAGCAGTACTTC CASHRGQGADEQYF TRBJ2-7 few TRBV5-1 TRBD1
TGTGCCAGTAGTATGCAGGGGGCTATGACAGATACGCAGTATTTT CASSMQGAMTDTQYF TRBJ2-3 NA TRBV19 TRBD1
TGTGCCAGCAGTTACCTCCCAGGGGGCTATGGCTACACCTTC CASSYLPGGYGYTF TRBJ1-2 NA TRBV6-5 TRBD1
TGTGCCAGCAGCCTCGACAGCGTCTGGGGCTACACCTTC CASSLDSVWGYTF TRBJ1-2 NA TRBV7-9 NA
TGTGCCAGCAGCTTAACACCGGGACTAGGCTCCTACGAGCAGTACTTC CASSLTPGLGSYEQYF TRBJ2-7 NA TRBV7-3 TRBD2
TGCGCCAGCCAGGACACAACGTGGTATAGCAATCAGCCCCAGCATTTT CASQDTTWYSNQPQHF TRBJ1-5 NA TRBV10-2 NA
TGTGCCAGTAGTATACTTGGCACACTAAACTATGGCTACACCTTC CASSILGTLNYGYTF TRBJ1-2 NA TRBV19 NA
TGTGCCAGCAGGCCTAGGGGGAGTAGCAATCAGCCCCAGCATTTT CASRPRGSSNQPQHF TRBJ1-5 NA TRBV28 NA
TGTGCCACCAGCACCTGGACAGGGGGGAGCAATCAGCCCCAGCATTTT CATSTWTGGSNQPQHF TRBJ1-5 NA TRBV15 TRBD1
TGTGCCAGCTCACCGGGACTGAGGGAGACTGAAGCTTTCTTT CASSPGLRETEAFF TRBJ1-1 few TRBV18 NA